Following are 16 T cell receptor beta chains from one sample sequenced in a study of blood T cell repertoires in COVID-19 (dated by TCRdb to 2019 to 2021). The protocol used for the library was the immunoSEQ multiplex PCR assay. As stored in TCRdb, this immuneACCESS dataset retains in-frame rearrangements with V and J assigned. A fraction of the clones does not appear; measured against another copy, unresolved V genes explain less than half of the discrepancy, and the remainder lacks a known reason. Within this sample are 94,000 or so clones, with 70% to 85% of them counted one time only. The ten largest make up around 25% of the sample. Input material: peripheral blood. Every receptor here comes from a man aged 60 to 69 with acute or convalescent COVID-19.

The chain joins TRBV10-3 to TRBJ2-5; 7 nucleotides align to TRBD1. Looked up from germline, CDR1 is ENHRY and CDR2 is SYGVKD. J gave up 1 base and V 6 bases, and 2 bases lay outside the gene matches. CDR3 length equals 13 residues. As DNA, the CDR3 is TGTGCCATCAGAGAGGGGGCCCAAGAGACCCAGTACTTC. Its protein product is CAIREGAQETQYF.

This sequence joins TRBV6-5 and TRBJ2-2, with 7 bases aligning to TRBD2. Looked up from germline, CDR1 is MNHEY and CDR2 is SVGAGI. The trim removed 2 bases at V and 3 bases at J, leaving 6 bases unmatched. The length of the CDR3 is 16 residues. The CDR3 reads CASSYKAGRDTGELFF. In DNA, the CDR3 is TGTGCCAGCAGTTACAAGGCAGGGAGGGACACCGGGGAGCTGTTTTTT.

The chain couples TRBV28 to TRBJ1-1; D may be TRBD1 (5 bases). The CDR3 has 13 amino acids. Germline CDR1 is MDHEN and CDR2 is SYDVKM. The V end lost 11 bases, the J end lost 6 bases, and 19 bases lay between the germline ends. CDR3 amino acids: CAVERGGGAEAFF. The CDR3 nucleotides read TGTGCCGTCGAGCGGGGGGGTGGTGCTGAAGCTTTCTTT.

V gene TRBV5-1 combines with J gene TRBJ1-6; tentative D call: TRBD1 (6 bases). This CDR3 is built from 15 residues. CDR1 is SGHRS, CDR2 YFSETQ, per germline. The V end lost 0 bases, the J end lost 6 bases, and 10 bases lay between the germline ends. CDR3 residues: CASSLDTGFNSPLHF. CDR3 DNA sequence: TGCGCCAGCAGCTTGGATACAGGGTTTAATTCACCCCTCCACTTT.

The chain employs TRBV11-3 and TRBJ2-2, with 7 bases identical to TRBD2. The V gene end was trimmed by 5 bases and the J gene end by 2 bases; junction bases not matched to a gene: 11. This CDR3 is 17 amino acids long. The germline gives CDR1 SGHNT, CDR2 YENEEA. This chain's CDR3 is CASSPQWASGNTGELFF. The CDR3 DNA is TGTGCCAGCAGCCCCCAGTGGGCTAGCGGTAACACCGGGGAGCTGTTTTTT.

This chain connects TRBV9 to TRBJ2-2; TRBD2 might be the D (7 bases). Germline CDR1 and CDR2: SGDLS and YYNGEE. Trimming cost V 4 bases and J 8 bases, with 15 bases left between them. There are 14 residues in the CDR3. CDR3 sequence: CASSPPRGAGELFF. In DNA, the CDR3 is TGTGCCAGCAGCCCCCCCCGGGGGGCTGGGGAGCTGTTTTTT.

The V and J genes are TRBV5-1 and TRBJ2-2; 10 nucleotides line up with TRBD2. The V segment lost 0 bases and the J segment 3 bases; nucleotides outside the gene matches: 8. This CDR3 is 18 amino acids long. CDR1 is SGHRS and CDR2 is YFSETQ in the germline V gene. Here the CDR3 DNA reads TGCGCCAGCAGCTTGGGTCTAGCGGGGGCTCCTTACACCGGGGAGCTGTTTTTT. Translating it yields CASSLGLAGAPYTGELFF.

The chain couples TRBV5-1 to TRBJ2-1, with TRBD2 matching over 8 bases. After removal of 0 bases from V and 8 bases from J, the junction contained 10 bases not matched to a gene. Germline CDR1 is SGHRS and CDR2 is YFSETQ. This CDR3 spans 16 amino acids. CDR3 amino acids: CASSLEAGGSWDEQFF. The CDR3, as DNA: TGCGCCAGCAGCTTGGAGGCGGGGGGAAGCTGGGATGAGCAGTTCTTC.

Of note for this clone: A far larger clone is just one base off, so this is likely a read error. V gene TRBV2 combines with J gene TRBJ2-1, with TRBD2 matching 7 bases. Germline lookup yields CDR1 SNHLY and CDR2 FYNNEI. V trimming: 2 bases; J trimming: 0 bases; junction bases outside the gene matches: 1. The CDR3 sequence is 15 residues long. CDR3 sequence reads: CASSETGGSYNEQFF. As DNA, the CDR3 is TGTGCCAGCAGTGAAACGGGGGGCTCCTACAATGAGCAGTTCTTC. Full variable domain (outside the CDR3, taken from reference TRBV2 and TRBJ2-1): EPEVTQTPSHQVTQMGQEVILRCVPISNHLYFYWYRQILGQKVEFLVSFYNNEISEKSEIFDDQFSVERPDGSNFTLKIRSTKLEDSAMYFCASSETGGSYNEQFFGPGTRLTVL.

J is TRBJ2-5 and V is TRBV29-1; D uncertain. The CDR3 is 11 residues long. Germline values: CDR1 SQVTM, CDR2 ANQGSEA. Between the trimmed V and J ends, which lost 6 bases and 3 bases, there was a span of 8 bases. CDR3 DNA: TGCAGCGTCGAGAGAGAAGAGACCCAGTACTTC. This encodes CSVEREETQYF.

The V and J genes are TRBV19 and TRBJ2-3; 9 bases match TRBD2. Germline CDR1 reads LNHDA; CDR2 reads SQIVND (reference sequence). V shed 7 bases and J 2 bases; nucleotides not matched to a gene: 7. The CDR3 extends over 15 amino acids. Here the CDR3 DNA reads TGTGCCAGTACCATTAGCGGGGGCCACACAGATACGCAGTATTTT. This codes for CASTISGGHTDTQYF.

V gene TRBV7-2 combines with J gene TRBJ2-5; 8 bases map to TRBD2. The V segment lost 1 base and the J segment 5 bases; nucleotides outside the gene matches: 6. Germline CDR1 and CDR2: SGHTA and FQGNSA. CDR3 length equals 15 residues. The CDR3 DNA is TGTGCCAGCAGCTTAGAGAGAGCGGGGGAGGAGACCCAGTACTTC. Translation gives CASSLERAGEETQYF.

CDR3 sequence (DNA): TGCGCCAGCAGCCAAGATTGGGCCGCGGGGGCAGTCGGCTACACCTTC. Translating it yields CASSQDWAAGAVGYTF. The rearrangement joins TRBV4-1 to TRBJ1-2; tentatively, D is TRBD1 (6 bases). The CDR3 consists of 16 residues. The germline V and J ends were trimmed by 0 bases and 8 bases, with 19 bases remaining between them. CDR1 is MGHRA and CDR2 is YSYEKL in the germline V gene.

In its sample, this clone was seen a few times. This chain connects TRBV2 to TRBJ1-4, with D perhaps TRBD1 (5 bases). Germline CDR1 reads SNHLY; CDR2 reads FYNNEI. V was clipped by 3 bases and J by 10 bases, with 12 bases between them. This CDR3 is 13 amino acids long. CDR3 DNA: TGTGCCAGCAGTGATTTCAGGGCGGTAAAACTGTTTTTT. The encoded protein is CASSDFRAVKLFF.

The gene calls are TRBV3-1 (or the pseudogene TRBV3-2) and TRBJ2-1; 14 positions match TRBD2. J gave up 6 bases and V 5 bases, and 6 bases lay outside the gene matches. This CDR3 spans 16 amino acids. Germline CDR1 LGHDT, CDR2 YNNKEL (reference sequence). The CDR3 protein is CASSSGLAGASNEQFF. CDR3 DNA sequence: TGTGCCAGCAGCTCGGGACTAGCGGGGGCCTCCAATGAGCAGTTCTTC.

J is TRBJ2-3 and V is TRBV5-1; 8 nucleotides line up with TRBD2. CDR3 length: 13 amino acids. The trim removed 6 bases at V and 3 bases at J, leaving 3 bases unmatched. Germline V gene sequence: CDR1 SGHRS, CDR2 YFSETQ. The CDR3 DNA reads TGCGCCAGCACCCCGGGGGGGACAGATACGCAGTATTTT. Translation: CASTPGGTDTQYF.